What follows is one T cell receptor (beta chain) and its context. The source of the sample is a study of blood T cell repertoires in COVID-19. For the study at large: The United States, Italy and Spain were the sources of the acute and convalescent COVID-19 samples. T cells, B-cell-depleted T cells, or PBMCs supplied cDNA or gDNA.

Seattle patients were enrolled during active infection and followed longitudinally. Original processing methods: Estimates of nucleated cell counts were drawn from the amplification of reference gene primers. TCRdb's table, derived via immunoSEQ multiplex PCR, lists solely in-frame clones and lacks some. V, J and clone size are taken as reported in that table, and D and trimming were inferred from the DNA itself. The sample has 69,000 or so clones, more than 80% seen once. The CDR3 loop spans 19 amino acids. The V gene is TRBV21-1, the J gene TRBJ1-1. TRBV21-1 is a pseudogene. The TCR comes from a man aged 50-60 years with COVID-19, enrolled during active disease. The sequenced sample was peripheral blood. The CDR3 loop is CASSPQRTEELRRNTEAFF. DNA of the CDR3: TGTGCCAGCAGCCCCCAAAGGACGGAGGAATTGAGGAGGAACACTGAAGCTTTCTTT.